Here is one T cell receptor beta chain with its context. These data belong to a study of T cell changes during pregnancy in multiple sclerosis. The V end lost 2 bases, the J end lost 6 bases, and 7 bases lay between the germline ends. CDR1 is MDHEN and CDR2 is SYDVKM in the germline V gene. This CDR3 contains 12 residues. Here immunoSEQ multiplex PCR was the method, and the copy in TCRdb shows in-frame clones only, minus some. The sample records about 59,000 clones, approximately 90% being singletons. The specimen comprised peripheral blood, sampled in the third trimester of pregnancy. The V gene is TRBV28, the J gene TRBJ1-1; no clear D gene. The receptor's source is a female donor in good health, enrolled as a control in a pregnancy study. The CDR3 sequence is CASSLTRAEAFF. CDR3 in DNA: TGTGCCAGCAGTTTAACTAGGGCTGAAGCTTTCTTT.